This T cell receptor (beta chain) was retrieved from a study of blood T cell repertoires in COVID-19. TCRdb's table, derived via immunoSEQ multiplex PCR, lists solely in-frame clones and lacks some. The sample carries about 91,000 clones, roughly three quarters recorded once. This CDR3 has 16 residues. Germline lookup yields CDR1 SGDLS and CDR2 YYNGEE. The germline V and J ends were trimmed by 2 bases and 0 bases, with 12 bases remaining between them. V usage is TRBV9 and J usage is TRBJ2-1; tentatively, D is TRBD1 (6 bases). This TCR derives from a woman aged 80 or older with acute or convalescent COVID-19. The sample consisted of peripheral blood. CDR3 bases: TGTGCCAGCAGCGTGGACAGCCGAGGCTCCTACAATGAGCAGTTCTTC. As protein: CASSVDSRGSYNEQFF.